What follows are 21 T cell receptor beta chains derived from one specimen sequenced in a study of shared clonotypes between healthy human individuals. Some clones are missing from TCRdb's copy, which holds only in-frame ones; the method was immunoSEQ multiplex PCR. The table has approximately 1,500,000 clones, 95% to 97% seen once. The sequenced material came from naive CD4+ T cells sorted from blood. Subset reported: CD45RA+ positively selected. These receptors came from a man aged 25 to 45 in good health.

This clone was detected only a few times. The genes are TRBV18 and TRBJ1-5; no clear D. CDR1 and CDR2 from the germline V gene are KGHSH and LQKENI. V was pared by 9 bases and J by 0 bases, with 6 bases between. The CDR3 has 12 residues. CDR3 in DNA: TGTGCCAGTAAGAGTAGCAATCAGCCCCAGCATTTT. Translating it yields CASKSSNQPQHF.

This clone was observed a single time. J is TRBJ1-1 and V is TRBV29-1; D uncertain. The CDR3 is 12 residues long. V gave up 4 bases and J gave up 3 bases, with 9 bases separating them. CDR1 SQVTM and CDR2 ANQGSEA come from the germline V gene. Here the CDR3 reads CSVGGVYTEAFF. DNA for the CDR3: TGCAGCGTTGGCGGGGTTTACACTGAAGCTTTCTTT.

This clone was found once. V and J are TRBV2 and TRBJ2-3, with D perhaps matching TRBD2 (6 bases). Trimming stripped 10 bases from V and 3 bases from J, with 17 bases between. CDR1 SNHLY and CDR2 FYNNEI come from the germline V gene. The CDR3 runs 14 residues. In nucleotides, the CDR3 is TGTGCCACCGATCGGGAGTCTGGGACAGATACGCAGTATTTT. It encodes CATDRESGTDTQYF.

The chain recombines TRBV9 with TRBJ2-7; D gene unclear. This CDR3 contains 12 residues. Germline V gene sequence: CDR1 SGDLS, CDR2 YYNGEE. Trimming stripped 7 bases from V and 5 bases from J, with 13 bases between. The CDR3 is CASGSAWDEQYF. The CDR3 DNA reads as TGTGCCAGCGGATCAGCATGGGACGAGCAGTACTTC.

The chain joins TRBV6-5 to TRBJ2-6; D unclear. V was trimmed by 6 bases and J by 1 base, leaving 10 bases between them. Germline V gene lookup returns CDR1 MNHEY and CDR2 SVGAGI. The CDR3 length is 15 residues. The CDR3 loop reads CASSTVLSGANVLTF. In DNA, the CDR3 is TGTGCCAGCAGCACAGTCTTATCTGGGGCCAACGTCCTGACTTTC.

This clone was seen more than once but under ten times. This sequence joins TRBV5-4 and TRBJ2-7, with TRBD2 as a possible D gene (6 bases). Trimming took off 4 bases at V and 5 bases at J, with 22 bases between the two ends. From germline, CDR1 is SGHNT and CDR2 YYREEE (reference sequence). The CDR3 contains 16 residues. The CDR3, as DNA: TGTGCCAGCAGCCGTACGGGACTTACGAGCCCCCACGAGCAGTACTTC. Translating it yields CASSRTGLTSPHEQYF.

This clone showed up just once. The genes are TRBV29-1 and TRBJ1-1; D is perhaps TRBD1 (5 bases). Deletions cut 4 bases from V and 1 base from J, with 10 bases between. The CDR3 length is 13 residues. Germline loops: CDR1 SQVTM, CDR2 ANQGSEA. CDR3 nucleotide sequence: TGCAGCGTTGGCTCGGGACCGAACACTGAAGCTTTCTTT. Translated, it gives CSVGSGPNTEAFF.

The CDR3 region is CASSWRGQEQFF. CDR3 nucleotide sequence: TGTGCCAGCAGCTGGAGGGGGCAGGAGCAGTTCTTC. The chain has TRBV27 and TRBJ2-1, with a possible D match to TRBD1 (7 bases). V was pared by 6 bases and J by 10 bases, with 13 bases between. From germline, CDR1 is MNHEY and CDR2 SMNVEV (reference sequence). This CDR3 spans 12 amino acids.

The chain employs TRBV18 and TRBJ2-2; maybe TRBD1 (5 bases). Germline CDR1 and CDR2: KGHSH and LQKENI. Trimming took 3 bases from V and 4 from J, leaving 12 bases between them. This CDR3 is built from 15 residues. The CDR3 DNA reads as TGTGCCAGCTCACCCCGTGGGGCTGCCACCGGGGAGCTGTTTTTT. This encodes CASSPRGAATGELFF.

This sequence joins TRBV28 and TRBJ2-1; TRBD1 aligns across 9 bases. Germline V CDR1 and CDR2: MDHEN, SYDVKM. This CDR3 has 14 amino acids. Losses at the gene ends were 7 bases for V and 6 bases for J; bases not matched to a gene: 7. The CDR3 nucleotides read TGTGCCAGCAAAGAAGGACAGGGGCGCAATGAGCAGTTCTTC. This encodes CASKEGQGRNEQFF.

The chain combines TRBV10-3 with TRBJ2-5, with 11 bases aligning to TRBD2. The CDR3 spans 14 residues. V was pared by 5 bases and J by 3 bases, with 2 bases of the junction left unmatched. The germline CDR1 and CDR2 sequences are ENHRY and SYGVKD. DNA for the CDR3: TGTGCCATCAGTATTAGCGGGGGGGAAGAGACCCAGTACTTC. Its translation: CAISISGGEETQYF.

The chain uses TRBV19 and TRBJ2-4; TRBD1 is a possible D gene (6 bases). Germline V gene sequence: CDR1 LNHDA, CDR2 SQIVND (reference sequence). CDR3 length equals 13 residues. V lost 5 bases and J 6 bases, leaving 11 bases between the germline ends. Written as DNA, the CDR3 is TGTGCCAGTAGTTTCACAGGGATAAACATTCAGTACTTC. It codes for CASSFTGINIQYF.

J is TRBJ2-2 and V is TRBV9, with a tentative D call TRBD1 (5 bases). Germline V lookup: CDR1 SGDLS, CDR2 YYNGEE. This CDR3 comprises 16 residues. Trimming left V 0 bases short and J 2 bases short, with 11 bases between. The CDR3 here is CASSVVDSVNTGELFF. The DNA for the CDR3 is TGTGCCAGCAGCGTAGTAGACAGCGTCAACACCGGGGAGCTGTTTTTT.

The gene calls are TRBV19 and TRBJ2-3; TRBD2 matches at 11 bases. Germline V gene sequence: CDR1 LNHDA, CDR2 SQIVND (reference sequence). CDR3 length: 13 residues. Unmatched junction bases numbered 5, after V lost 8 bases and J lost 7 bases. The CDR3 nucleotides are TGTGCCAGTGGTAGCGGGAGGGCCAATACGCAGTATTTT. It codes for CASGSGRANTQYF.

This chain links TRBV9 with TRBJ2-2; D assignment may be TRBD1 or TRBD2 (6 bases each). Per the germline V gene, CDR1 is SGDLS and CDR2 is YYNGEE. V was pared by 0 bases and J by 9 bases, with 15 bases between. This CDR3 comprises 15 residues. This CDR3 is CASSVARGTYRELFF. CDR3 coding DNA: TGTGCCAGCAGCGTAGCGAGGGGGACTTATAGGGAGCTGTTTTTT.

The chain has TRBV10-3 and TRBJ2-2, with TRBD2 matching 10 bases. Germline V lookup: CDR1 ENHRY, CDR2 SYGVKD. The CDR3 has 14 residues. The V gene end was trimmed by 11 bases and the J gene end by 6 bases; junction bases not matched to a gene: 9. Here the CDR3 reads CAATSGTRSGELFF. CDR3 nucleotides: TGTGCCGCTACTAGCGGGACAAGGTCCGGGGAGCTGTTTTTT.

The V call is TRBV18, the J call TRBJ1-2, with D hard to call. The CDR3 is 15 residues long. CDR1 and CDR2 from the germline V gene are KGHSH and LQKENI. The germline V and J ends were trimmed by 8 bases and 7 bases, with 23 bases remaining between them. CDR3 nucleotides: TGTGCCAGCGCCATGCGACACGACGGAGCTATTGGCTACACCTTC. Its protein product is CASAMRHDGAIGYTF.

This clone was seen a few times. The chain joins TRBV20-1 to TRBJ1-2; D is uncertain. Per germline, CDR1 DFQATT and CDR2 SNEGSKA (reference sequence). The CDR3 consists of 10 residues. V was shortened by 6 bases and J by 5 bases, with 7 bases between the two germline ends. The CDR3 DNA reads TGCAGTGCCCAGGCGTATGGCTACACCTTC. Translating gives CSAQAYGYTF.

To note about this clone: The junction departs from the called germline gene at one end, perhaps through a read error. V gene TRBV5-4 combines with J gene TRBJ2-2; D is unresolved. Per germline, CDR1 SGHNT and CDR2 YYREEE (reference sequence). The CDR3 runs 14 residues. CDR3: CASSQEIGLGELFF. CDR3 bases: TGCGCCAGCAGCCAAGAAATAGGCCTCGGGGAGCTGTTTTTT.

This clone was counted a few times. The chain employs TRBV5-1 and TRBJ2-7; TRBD2 aligns across 10 bases. The CDR3 consists of 14 residues. Germline V gene lookup returns CDR1 SGHRS and CDR2 YFSETQ. Trimming took 5 bases from V and 5 from J; bases not matched to a gene: 7. The CDR3 reads CASSRGLAYDEQYF. As DNA, the CDR3 is TGCGCCAGCAGTCGGGGACTAGCGTACGACGAGCAGTACTTC.

The rearrangement uses TRBV2 and TRBJ2-2, with D possibly being TRBD1 (8 bases). The CDR3 runs 15 residues. The germline V gene has CDR1 SNHLY and CDR2 FYNNEI. Trimming removed 4 bases at V and 5 bases at J, with 14 bases between. CDR3 DNA sequence: TGTGCCAGCAGTGGAACAGGGGGGGGGACCGGGGAGCTGTTTTTT. Translating it yields CASSGTGGGTGELFF.